This T cell receptor beta chain was recovered during a study of T cells expressing NK-cell markers. Study as a whole: Researchers got TCR beta repertoires out of sorted CD3+CD56+NKG2C+, CD3+CD56+NKG2C- and CD3+CD56-NKG2C+ T cells.

Germline V CDR1 and CDR2: WSHSY, SAAADI. This CDR3 has 16 amino acids. From its re-call of the 5' RACE reads, TCRdb lists each CDR3 protein once, without DNA. The sample has approximately 440,000 distinct CDR3 sequences, and its top ten clones hold over 1.1%. Specimen: blood T cells: a sorted CD56 or NKG2C T cell subset, CD4+ or CD8+ T cells, or bulk PBMC T cells (not recorded which). This sequence joins TRBV10-2 and TRBJ2-7; TCRdb outputs TRBD1, but without DNA this stays unchecked. The source of this sequence is a woman aged 45 to 65 in good health. CDR3 amino acids: CASSRGGTGQYYEQYF.